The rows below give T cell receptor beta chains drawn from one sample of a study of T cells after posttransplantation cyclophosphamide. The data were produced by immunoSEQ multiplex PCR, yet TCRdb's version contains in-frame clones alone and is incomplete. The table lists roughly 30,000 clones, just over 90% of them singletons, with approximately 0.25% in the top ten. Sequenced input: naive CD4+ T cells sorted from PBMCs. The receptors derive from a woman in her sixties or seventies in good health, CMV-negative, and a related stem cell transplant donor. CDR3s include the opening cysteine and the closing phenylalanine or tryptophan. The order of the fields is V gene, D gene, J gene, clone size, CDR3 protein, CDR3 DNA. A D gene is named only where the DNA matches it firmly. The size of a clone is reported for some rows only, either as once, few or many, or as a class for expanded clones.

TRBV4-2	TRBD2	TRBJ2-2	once	CASSQNAGTRSGELFF	TGTGCCAGCAGCCAAAATGCCGGGACTAGGTCCGGGGAGCTGTTTTTT
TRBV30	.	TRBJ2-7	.	CAWRWARAEQYF	TGTGCCTGGAGATGGGCCAGGGCGGAGCAGTACTTC
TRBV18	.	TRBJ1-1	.	CASSPAGASTEAFF	TGTGCCAGCTCACCAGCAGGGGCTAGCACTGAAGCTTTCTTT
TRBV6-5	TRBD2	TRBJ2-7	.	CASSYGSSGDYEQYF	TGTGCCAGCAGTTACGGGTCTAGCGGGGACTACGAGCAGTACTTC
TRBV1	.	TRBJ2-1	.	CTSSLRPSGTSGNYNEQFF	TGCACCAGCAGCCTTCGCCCATCCGGGACTAGCGGGAACTACAATGAGCAGTTCTTC
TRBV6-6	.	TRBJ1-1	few	CASSYQGGWTEAFF	TGTGCCAGCAGTTATCAAGGGGGTTGGACTGAAGCTTTCTTT
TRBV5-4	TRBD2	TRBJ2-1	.	CASSLTSGSYNEQFF	TGTGCCAGCAGCTTGACTAGCGGCTCCTACAATGAGCAGTTCTTC
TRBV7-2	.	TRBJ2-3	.	CASSSSTDTQYF	TGTGCCAGCAGCTCTAGCACAGATACGCAGTATTTT
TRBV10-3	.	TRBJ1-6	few	CAMSSGEGSPLHF	TGTGCCATGTCCTCAGGGGAAGGTTCACCCCTCCACTTT
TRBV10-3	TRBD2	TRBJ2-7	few	CAISKKASGVYEQYF	TGTGCCATCAGTAAAAAGGCTAGCGGCGTCTACGAGCAGTACTTC
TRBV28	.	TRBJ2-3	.	CASRTGSGRDTQYF	TGTGCCAGCAGGACCGGGAGTGGTCGGGATACGCAGTATTTT
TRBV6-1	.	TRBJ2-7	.	CASSDEASGEQYF	TGTGCCAGCAGTGATGAGGCCAGCGGGGAGCAGTACTTC
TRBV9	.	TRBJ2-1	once	CASSVVMGSLYNEQFF	TGTGCCAGCAGCGTAGTTATGGGCTCGCTGTACAATGAGCAGTTCTTC
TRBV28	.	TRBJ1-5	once	CASTSGNQPQHF	TGTGCCAGCACCTCCGGGAATCAGCCCCAGCATTTT
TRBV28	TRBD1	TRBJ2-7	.	CASSLRDRGNYEQYF	TGTGCCAGCAGTCTCCGGGACAGAGGAAACTACGAGCAGTACTTC
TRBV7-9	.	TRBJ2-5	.	CASSSSGGRGETQYF	TGTGCCAGCAGCTCCTCTGGGGGGAGAGGGGAGACCCAGTACTTC
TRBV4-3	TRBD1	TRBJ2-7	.	CASSRGTGLTYEQYF	TGCGCCAGCAGCCGAGGGACAGGGTTGACCTACGAGCAGTACTTT
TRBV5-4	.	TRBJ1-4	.	CASSSAQDEKLFF	TGTGCCAGCAGTTCTGCCCAGGATGAAAAACTGTTTTTT
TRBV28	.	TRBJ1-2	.	CASSLKRGGYTF	TGTGCCAGCAGTTTAAAACGGGGAGGCTACACCTTC
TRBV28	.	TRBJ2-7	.	CASSLSGRRPYEQYF	TGTGCCAGCAGTTTATCGGGTCGGCGACCCTACGAGCAGTACTTC
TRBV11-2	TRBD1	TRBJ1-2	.	CASSVEGGGYGYTF	TGTGCCAGCAGCGTAGAAGGGGGCGGGTATGGCTACACCTTC